The clone carrying this T cell receptor beta chain was counted a few times. Original data processing: From reference gene primer amplification, estimates of nucleated cell counts were derived. Clones were sequenced by immunoSEQ multiplex PCR, and TCRdb holds only the in-frame ones, with some missing. The V and J calls and clone size come from that table; D and trimming were worked out from the DNA. The table records under 300,000 clones, 70% to 85% of them present only once. Trimming took 6 bases from V and 8 from J, leaving 13 bases between them. CDR1 SQVTM and CDR2 ANQGSEA come from the germline V gene. The CDR3 has 12 amino acids. The source of the sample is a study of blood T cell repertoires in COVID-19.

This TCR came from a woman over 75 with active or convalescent COVID-19. The chain joins TRBV29-1 to TRBJ1-4, with a weak D call TRBD1 (6 bases). Sequencing was performed on peripheral blood. The CDR3 nucleotides are TGCAGCGTGCTGACGGACAGCGAAAAACTGTTTTTT. This encodes CSVLTDSEKLFF.